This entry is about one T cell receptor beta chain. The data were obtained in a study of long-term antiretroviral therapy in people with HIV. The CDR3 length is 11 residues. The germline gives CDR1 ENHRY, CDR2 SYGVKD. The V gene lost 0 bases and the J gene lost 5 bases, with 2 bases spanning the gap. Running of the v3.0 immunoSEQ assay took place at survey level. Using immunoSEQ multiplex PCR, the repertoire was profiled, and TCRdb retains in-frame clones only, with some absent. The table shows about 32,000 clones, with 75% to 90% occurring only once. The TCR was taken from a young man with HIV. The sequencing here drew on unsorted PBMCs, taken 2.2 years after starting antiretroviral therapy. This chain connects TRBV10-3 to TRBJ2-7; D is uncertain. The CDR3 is CAISESHEQYF. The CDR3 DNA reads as TGTGCCATCAGTGAGTCCCACGAGCAGTACTTC.